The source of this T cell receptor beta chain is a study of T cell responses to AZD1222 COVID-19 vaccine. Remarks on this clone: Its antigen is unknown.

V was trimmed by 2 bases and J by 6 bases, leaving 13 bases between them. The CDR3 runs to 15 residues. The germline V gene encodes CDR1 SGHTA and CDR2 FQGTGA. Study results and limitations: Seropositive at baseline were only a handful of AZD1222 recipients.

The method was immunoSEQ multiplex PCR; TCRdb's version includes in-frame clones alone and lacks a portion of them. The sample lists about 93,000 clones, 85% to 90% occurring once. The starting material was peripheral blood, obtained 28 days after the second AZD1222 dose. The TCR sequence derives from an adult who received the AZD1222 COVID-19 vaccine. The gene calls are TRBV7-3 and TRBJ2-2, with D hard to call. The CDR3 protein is CASSLYGGQAGELFF. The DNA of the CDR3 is TGTGCCAGCAGCTTATACGGTGGGCAGGCCGGGGAGCTGTTTTTT.